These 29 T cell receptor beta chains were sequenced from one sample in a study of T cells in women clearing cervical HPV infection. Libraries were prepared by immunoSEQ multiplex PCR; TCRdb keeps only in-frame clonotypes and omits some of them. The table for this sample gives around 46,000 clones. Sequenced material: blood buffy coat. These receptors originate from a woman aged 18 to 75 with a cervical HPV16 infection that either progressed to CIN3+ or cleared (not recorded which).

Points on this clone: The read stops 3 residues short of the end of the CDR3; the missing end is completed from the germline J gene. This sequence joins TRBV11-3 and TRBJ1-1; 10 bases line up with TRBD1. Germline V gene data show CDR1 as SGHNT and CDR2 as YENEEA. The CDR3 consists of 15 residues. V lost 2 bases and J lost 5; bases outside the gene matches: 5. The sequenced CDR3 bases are TGTGCCAGCAGCTTATCCGGGACAGGGGAGACTGAA. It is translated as CASSLSGTGETE. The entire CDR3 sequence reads CASSLSGTGETEAFF.

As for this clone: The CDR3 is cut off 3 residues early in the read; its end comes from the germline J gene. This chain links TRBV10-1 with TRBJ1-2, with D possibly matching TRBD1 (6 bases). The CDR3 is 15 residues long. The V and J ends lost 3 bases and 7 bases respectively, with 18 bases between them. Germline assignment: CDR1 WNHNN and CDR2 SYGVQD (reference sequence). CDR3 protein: CASSEGGGKVVGYTF. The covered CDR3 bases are TGCGCCAGCAGTGAAGGGGGAGGGAAGGTTGTTGGC.

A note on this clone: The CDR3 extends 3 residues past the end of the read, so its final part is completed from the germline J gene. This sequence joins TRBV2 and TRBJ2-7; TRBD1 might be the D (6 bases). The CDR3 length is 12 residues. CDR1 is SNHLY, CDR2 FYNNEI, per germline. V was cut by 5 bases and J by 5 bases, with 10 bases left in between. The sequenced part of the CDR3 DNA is TGTGCCAGCAGTAAAAACAGGGACGAG. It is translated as CASSKNRDE. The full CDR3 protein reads CASSKNRDEQYF.

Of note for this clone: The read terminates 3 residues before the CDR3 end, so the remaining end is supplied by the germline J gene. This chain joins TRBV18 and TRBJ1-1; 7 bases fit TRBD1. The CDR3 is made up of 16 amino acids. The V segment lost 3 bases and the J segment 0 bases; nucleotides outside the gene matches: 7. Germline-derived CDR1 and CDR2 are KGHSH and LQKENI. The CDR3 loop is CASSPSVGTVNTEAFF. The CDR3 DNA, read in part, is TGTGCCAGCTCACCTTCTGTGGGGACAGTGAACACTGAA.

Partial CDR3 DNA: TGTGCCAGCAGTGAAATGGGGACAGGAGGGCTGCCC. The encoded protein is CASSEMGTGGLP. The whole CDR3 sequence is CASSEMGTGGLPQHF. The chain is built from TRBV6-1 and TRBJ1-5; TRBD1 matches 8 bases. The read ends 3 residues before the CDR3 terminus; that terminus is restored from the germline J gene. The CDR3 covers 15 residues. Germline loops: CDR1 MNHNS, CDR2 SASEGT. V dropped 2 bases and J dropped 9; count of bases not matched to a gene: 9.

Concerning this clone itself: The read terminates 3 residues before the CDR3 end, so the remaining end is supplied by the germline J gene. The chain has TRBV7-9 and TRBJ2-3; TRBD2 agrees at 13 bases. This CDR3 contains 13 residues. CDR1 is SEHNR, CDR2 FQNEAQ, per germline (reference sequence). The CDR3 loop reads CASGTSGKETQYF. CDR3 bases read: TGTGCCAGCGGGACTAGCGGGAAAGAGACG.

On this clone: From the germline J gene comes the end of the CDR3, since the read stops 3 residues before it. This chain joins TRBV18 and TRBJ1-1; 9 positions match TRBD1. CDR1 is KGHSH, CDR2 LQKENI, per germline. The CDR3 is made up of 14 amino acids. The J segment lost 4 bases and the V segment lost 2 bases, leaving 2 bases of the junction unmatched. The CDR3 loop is CASSPGTGSTEAFF. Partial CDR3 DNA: TGTGCCAGCTCACCAGGGACAGGGAGCACTGAA.

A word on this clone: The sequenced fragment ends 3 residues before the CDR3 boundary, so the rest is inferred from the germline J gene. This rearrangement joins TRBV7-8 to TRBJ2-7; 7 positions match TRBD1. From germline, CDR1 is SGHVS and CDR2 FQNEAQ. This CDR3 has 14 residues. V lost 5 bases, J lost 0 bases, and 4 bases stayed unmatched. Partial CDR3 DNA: TGTGCCAGCAGCGGGACAGAGATCTCCTACGAG. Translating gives CASSGTEISYE. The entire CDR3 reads CASSGTEISYEQYF.

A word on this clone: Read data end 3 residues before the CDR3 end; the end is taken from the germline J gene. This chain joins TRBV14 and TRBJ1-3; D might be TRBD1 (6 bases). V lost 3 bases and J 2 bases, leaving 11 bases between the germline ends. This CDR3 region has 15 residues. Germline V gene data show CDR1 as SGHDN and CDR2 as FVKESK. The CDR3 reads CASSHRGAAGNTIYF. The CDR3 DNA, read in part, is TGTGCCAGCAGCCACCGGGGGGCGGCTGGAAACACC.

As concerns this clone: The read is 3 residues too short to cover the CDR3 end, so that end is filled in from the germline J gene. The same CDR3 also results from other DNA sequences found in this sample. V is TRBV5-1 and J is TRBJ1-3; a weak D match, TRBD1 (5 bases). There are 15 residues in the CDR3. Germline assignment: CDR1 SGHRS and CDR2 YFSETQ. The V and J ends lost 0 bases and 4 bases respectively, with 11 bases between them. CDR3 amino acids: CASSLEGSTGNTIYF. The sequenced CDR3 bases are TGCGCCAGCAGCTTGGAGGGGAGTACAGGAAACACC.

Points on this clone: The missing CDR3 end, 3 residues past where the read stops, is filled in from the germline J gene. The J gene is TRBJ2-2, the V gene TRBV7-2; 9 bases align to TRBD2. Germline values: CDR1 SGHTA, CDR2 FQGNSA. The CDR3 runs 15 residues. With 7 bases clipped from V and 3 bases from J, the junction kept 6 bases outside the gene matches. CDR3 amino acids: CASKLAGGYTGELFF. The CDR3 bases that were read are TGTGCCAGCAAATTGGCGGGAGGGTACACCGGGGAG.

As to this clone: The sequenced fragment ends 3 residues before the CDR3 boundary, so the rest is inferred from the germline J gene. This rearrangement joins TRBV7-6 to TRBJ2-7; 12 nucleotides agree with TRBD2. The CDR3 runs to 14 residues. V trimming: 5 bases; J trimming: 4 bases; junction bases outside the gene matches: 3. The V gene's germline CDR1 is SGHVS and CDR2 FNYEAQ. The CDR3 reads CASSMLAGGYEQYF. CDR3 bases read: TGTGCCAGCAGCATGCTAGCGGGGGGGTACGAG.

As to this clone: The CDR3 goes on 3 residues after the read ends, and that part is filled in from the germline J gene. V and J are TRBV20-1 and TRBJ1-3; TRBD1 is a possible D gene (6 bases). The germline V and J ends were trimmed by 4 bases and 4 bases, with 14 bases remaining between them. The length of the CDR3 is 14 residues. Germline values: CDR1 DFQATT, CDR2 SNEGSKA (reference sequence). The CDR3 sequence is CSAIRQGNGNTIYF. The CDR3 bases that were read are TGCAGTGCTATTAGGCAGGGGAACGGAAACACC.

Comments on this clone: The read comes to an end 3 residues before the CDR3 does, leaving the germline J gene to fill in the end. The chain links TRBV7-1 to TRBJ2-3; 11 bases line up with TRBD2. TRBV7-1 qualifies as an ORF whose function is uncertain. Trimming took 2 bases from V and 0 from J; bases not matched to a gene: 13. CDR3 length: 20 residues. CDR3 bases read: TGTGCCAGCAGCTCACCGACTAGCGGGACCCTCACGCCTAGCACAGATACG. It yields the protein CASSSPTSGTLTPSTDT. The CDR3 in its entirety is CASSSPTSGTLTPSTDTQYF.

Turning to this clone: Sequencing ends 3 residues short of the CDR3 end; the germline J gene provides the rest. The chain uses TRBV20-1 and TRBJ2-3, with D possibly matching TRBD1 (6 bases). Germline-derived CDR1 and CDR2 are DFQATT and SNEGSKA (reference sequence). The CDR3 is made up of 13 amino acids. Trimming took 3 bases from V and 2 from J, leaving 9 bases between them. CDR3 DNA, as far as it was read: TGCAGTGCTAGCGGACAGTCCACAGATACG. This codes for CSASGQSTDT. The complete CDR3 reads CSASGQSTDTQYF.

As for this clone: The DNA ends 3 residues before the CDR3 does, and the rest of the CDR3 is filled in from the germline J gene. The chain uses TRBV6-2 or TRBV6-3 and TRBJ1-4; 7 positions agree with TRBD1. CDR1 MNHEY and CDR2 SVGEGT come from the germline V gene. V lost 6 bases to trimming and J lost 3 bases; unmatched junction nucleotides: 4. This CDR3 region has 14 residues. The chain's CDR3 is CASSQGVANEKLFF. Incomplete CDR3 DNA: TGTGCCAGCAGCCAGGGGGTCGCTAATGAAAAA.

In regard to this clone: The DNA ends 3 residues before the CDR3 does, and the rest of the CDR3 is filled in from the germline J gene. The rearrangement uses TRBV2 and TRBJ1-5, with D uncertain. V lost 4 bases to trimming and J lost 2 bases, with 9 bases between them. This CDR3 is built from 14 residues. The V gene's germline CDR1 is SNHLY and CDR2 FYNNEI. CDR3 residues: CASSGTSGNQPQHF. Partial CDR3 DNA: TGTGCCAGCAGTGGCACCTCGGGCAATCAGCCC. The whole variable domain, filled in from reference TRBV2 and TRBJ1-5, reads EPEVTQTPSHQVTQMGQEVILRCVPISNHLYFYWYRQILGQKVEFLVSFYNNEISEKSEIFDDQFSVERPDGSNFTLKIRSTKLEDSAMYFCASSGTSGNQPQHFGDGTRLSIL.

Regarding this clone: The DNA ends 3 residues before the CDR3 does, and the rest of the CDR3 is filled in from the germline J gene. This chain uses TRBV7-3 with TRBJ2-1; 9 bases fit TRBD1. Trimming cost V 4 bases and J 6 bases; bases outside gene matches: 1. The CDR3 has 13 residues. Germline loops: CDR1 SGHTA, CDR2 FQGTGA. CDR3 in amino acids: CASSSGQGNEQFF. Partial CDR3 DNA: TGTGCCAGCAGCTCGGGACAGGGCAATGAG.

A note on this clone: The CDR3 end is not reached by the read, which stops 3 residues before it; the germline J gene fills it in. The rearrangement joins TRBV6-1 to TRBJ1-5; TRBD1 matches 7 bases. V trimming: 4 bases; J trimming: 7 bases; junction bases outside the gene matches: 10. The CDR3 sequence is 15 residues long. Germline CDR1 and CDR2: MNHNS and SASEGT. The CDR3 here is CASSAYDRVAQPQHF. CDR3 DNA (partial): TGTGCCAGCAGTGCCTACGACAGGGTGGCGCAGCCC.

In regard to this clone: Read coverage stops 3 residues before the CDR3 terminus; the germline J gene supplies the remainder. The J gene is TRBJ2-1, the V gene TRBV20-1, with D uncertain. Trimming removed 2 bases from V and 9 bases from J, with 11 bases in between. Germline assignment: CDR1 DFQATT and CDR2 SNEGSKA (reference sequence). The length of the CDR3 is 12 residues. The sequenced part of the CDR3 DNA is TGCAGTGCTAGAACCGGTAACGTTGAG. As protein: CSARTGNVE. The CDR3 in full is CSARTGNVEQFF.

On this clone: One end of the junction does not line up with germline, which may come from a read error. The CDR3: CAWSGQGMNTDAFF. Incomplete CDR3 DNA: TGTGCCTGGAGCGGACAGGGCATGAACACTGAC. The J gene is TRBJ1-1, the V gene TRBV30; 8 bases are a match to TRBD1. The read ends 3 residues shy of where the CDR3 ends; the end is completed using the germline J gene. Germline loops: CDR1 GTSNPN, CDR2 SVGIG (reference sequence). The CDR3 runs 14 residues. Full variable domain (missing parts from reference TRBV30 and TRBJ1-1): SQTIHQWPATLVQPVGSPLSLECTVEGTSNPNLYWYRQAAGRGLQLLFYSVGIGQISSEVPQNLSASRPQDRQFILSSKKLLLSDSGFYLCAWSGQGMNTDAFFGQGTRLTVV.

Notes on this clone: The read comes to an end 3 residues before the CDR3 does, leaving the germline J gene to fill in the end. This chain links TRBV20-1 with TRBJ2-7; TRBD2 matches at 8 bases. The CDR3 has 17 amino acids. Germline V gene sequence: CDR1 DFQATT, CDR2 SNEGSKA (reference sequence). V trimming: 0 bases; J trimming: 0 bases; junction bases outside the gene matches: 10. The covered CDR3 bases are TGCAGTGCTAGAGATGTGGTAGCGGGGTTAAGCTCCTACGAG. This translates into CSARDVVAGLSSYE. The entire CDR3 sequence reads CSARDVVAGLSSYEQYF.

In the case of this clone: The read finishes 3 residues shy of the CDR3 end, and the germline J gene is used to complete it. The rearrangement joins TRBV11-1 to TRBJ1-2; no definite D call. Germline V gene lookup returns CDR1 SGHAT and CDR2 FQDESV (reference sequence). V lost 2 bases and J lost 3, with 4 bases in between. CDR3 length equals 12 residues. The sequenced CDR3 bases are TGTGCCAGCAGCTTAAGGGACTATGGC. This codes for CASSLRDYG. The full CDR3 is CASSLRDYGYTF.

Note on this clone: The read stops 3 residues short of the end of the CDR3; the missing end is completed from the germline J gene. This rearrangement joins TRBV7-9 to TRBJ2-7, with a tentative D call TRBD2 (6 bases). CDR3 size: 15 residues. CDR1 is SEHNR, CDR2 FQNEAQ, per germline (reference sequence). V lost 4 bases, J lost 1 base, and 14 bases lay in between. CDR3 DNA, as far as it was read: TGTGCCAGCAGCTATGGCTTAGCGGAATCCTACGAG. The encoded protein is CASSYGLAESYE. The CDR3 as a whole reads CASSYGLAESYEQYF.

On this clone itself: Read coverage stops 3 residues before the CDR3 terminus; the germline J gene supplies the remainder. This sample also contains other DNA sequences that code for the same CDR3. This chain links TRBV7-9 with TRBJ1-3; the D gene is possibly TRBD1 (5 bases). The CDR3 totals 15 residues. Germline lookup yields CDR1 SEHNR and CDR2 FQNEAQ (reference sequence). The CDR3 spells CASGPGQGLQAYIYF. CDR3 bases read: TGTGCCAGCGGACCCGGGCAGGGACTTCAGGCTTAC. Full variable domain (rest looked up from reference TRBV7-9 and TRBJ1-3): DTGVSQNPRHKITKRGQNVTFRCDPISEHNRLYWYRQTLGQGPEFLTYFQNEAQLEKSRLLSDRFSAERPKGSFSTLEIQRTEQGDSAMYLCASGPGQGLQAYIYFGEGSWLTVV.

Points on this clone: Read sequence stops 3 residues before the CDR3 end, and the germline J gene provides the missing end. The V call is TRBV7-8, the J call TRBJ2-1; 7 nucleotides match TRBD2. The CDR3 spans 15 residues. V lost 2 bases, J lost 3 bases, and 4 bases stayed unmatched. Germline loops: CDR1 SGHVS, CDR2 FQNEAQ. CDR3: CASSLSGIGYNEQFF. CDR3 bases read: TGTGCCAGCAGCTTAAGCGGGATCGGCTACAATGAG.

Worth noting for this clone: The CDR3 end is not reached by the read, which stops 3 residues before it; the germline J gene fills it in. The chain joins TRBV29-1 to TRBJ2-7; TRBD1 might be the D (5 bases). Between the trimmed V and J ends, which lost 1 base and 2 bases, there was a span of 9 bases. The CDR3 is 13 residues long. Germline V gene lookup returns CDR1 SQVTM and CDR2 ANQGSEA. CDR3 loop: CSVEGDRPYEQYF. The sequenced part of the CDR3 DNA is TGCAGCGTTGAAGGAGACAGACCCTACGAG.

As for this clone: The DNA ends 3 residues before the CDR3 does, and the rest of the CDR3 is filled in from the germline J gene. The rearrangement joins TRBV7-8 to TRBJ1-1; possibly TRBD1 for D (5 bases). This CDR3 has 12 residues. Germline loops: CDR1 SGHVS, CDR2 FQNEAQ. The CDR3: CASSLADRAAFF. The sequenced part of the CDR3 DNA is TGTGCCAGCAGCTTAGCCGACAGAGCA. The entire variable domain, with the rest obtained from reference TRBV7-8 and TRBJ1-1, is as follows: GAGVSQSPRYKVAKRGQDVALRCDPISGHVSLFWYQQALGQGPEFLTYFQNEAQLDKSGLPSDRFFAERPEGSVSTLKIQRTQQEDSAVYLCASSLADRAAFFGQGTRLTVV.

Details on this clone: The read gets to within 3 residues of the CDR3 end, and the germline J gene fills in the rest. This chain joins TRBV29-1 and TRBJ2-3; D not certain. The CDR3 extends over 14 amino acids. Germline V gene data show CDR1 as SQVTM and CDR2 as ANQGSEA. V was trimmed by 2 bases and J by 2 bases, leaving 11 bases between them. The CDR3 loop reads CSVESRNHTDTQYF. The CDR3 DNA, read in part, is TGCAGCGTTGAAAGCAGGAACCACACAGATACG.